The entry below describes one TCR beta chain. Germline V gene lookup returns CDR1 LNHDA and CDR2 SQIVND (reference sequence). The CDR3 sequence is 16 residues long. The V end was cut by 1 base, the J end by 2 bases, with 12 bases between. The data derive from a study of blood T cell repertoires in COVID-19. About the study: Some COVID-19 samples were acute and others convalescent; all came from the United States, Italy and Spain.

Authors' methods: Amplification of reference gene primers provided the estimated nucleated cell counts. Data came from immunoSEQ multiplex PCR; TCRdb stores just in-frame clones and leaves some out. For V, J and clone size, that table is used; D and trimming come from the DNA. The data show some 160,000 clones, 70% to 80% seen once. In terms of age and location, participants ranged from about 18 to 89 years and lived in about two dozen US areas. Assignment of participants to cohorts was predicated upon participant-reported clinical history. This chain links TRBV19 with TRBJ2-1, with a possible D match to TRBD2 (6 bases). Sequenced: PBMCs or T cells enriched from blood (not recorded which). The TCR sequence derives from a woman in her seventies in a cohort exposed to, infected with or recovered from COVID-19 (not recorded which). The CDR3 bases are TGTGCCAGTAGTATAGGTAGCGGAGTTGCCTACAATGAGCAGTTCTTC. Its protein product is CASSIGSGVAYNEQFF.